Listed here are 12 T cell receptor beta chains from one sample, sequenced in a study of blood T cell repertoires in COVID-19. Repertoires were generated with immunoSEQ multiplex PCR, while TCRdb's copy carries only in-frame clones and drops some. The sample lists roughly 150,000 clones, 75% to 85% occurring once. The sample consisted of peripheral blood. These receptors all stem from a woman between 45 and 65 years old in a cohort sampled during active or convalescent COVID-19.

The sample holds a few counts of this clone. The genes are TRBV7-9 and TRBJ1-1, with TRBD1 identical over 9 bases. The CDR3 sequence is 14 residues long. Germline CDR1 SEHNR, CDR2 FQNEAQ (reference sequence). V dropped 6 bases and J dropped 10; count of bases not matched to a gene: 12. CDR3 DNA: TGTGCCAGCAGTTTTAGTGGGGACAGGGCTTCAGCTTTCTTT. It is translated as CASSFSGDRASAFF.

The CDR3 DNA sequence: TGTGCCAGCAGCTTAATCGGGAGGGATCTGTCCGTCCTGACTTTC. Its protein is CASSLIGRDLSVLTF. The V call is TRBV7-2, the J call TRBJ2-6; TRBD2 aligns across 8 bases. This CDR3 comprises 15 residues. Looked up from germline, CDR1 is SGHTA and CDR2 is FQGNSA. The junction had 9 bases not matched to a gene; V was cut back by 2 bases and J by 12 bases. Using reference TRBV7-2 and TRBJ2-6 for the parts outside the CDR3, the full variable domain is GAGVSQSPSNKVTEKGKDVELRCDPISGHTALYWYRQSLGQGLEFLIYFQGNSAPDKSGLPSDRFSAERTGGSVSTLTIQRTQQEDSAVYLCASSLIGRDLSVLTFGAGSRLTVL.

The chain couples TRBV11-2 to TRBJ1-6, with D perhaps TRBD1 (6 bases). The CDR3 is 15 amino acids. Looked up from germline, CDR1 is SGHAT and CDR2 is FQNNGV. Trimming removed 1 base at V and 7 bases at J, with 11 bases between. As DNA, the CDR3 is TGTGCCAGCAGCTTAGCGGGGGGCCAAAATTCACCCCTCCACTTT. Translated: CASSLAGGQNSPLHF.

This clone was recorded only once. The CDR3 region is CASSPTSFNSPLHF. The CDR3 DNA reads TGTGCCAGCAGTCCAACAAGTTTTAATTCACCCCTCCACTTT. The chain is built from TRBV6-5 and TRBJ1-6; D ambiguous. CDR3 length equals 14 residues. Germline lookup yields CDR1 MNHEY and CDR2 SVGAGI. The germline V and J ends were trimmed by 5 bases and 6 bases, with 11 bases remaining between them.

The chain couples TRBV3-1 (or the pseudogene TRBV3-2) to TRBJ2-1; 9 nucleotides match TRBD2. CDR1 LGHDT and CDR2 YNNKEL come from the germline V gene (reference sequence). V lost 3 bases to trimming and J lost 7 bases; unmatched junction nucleotides: 13. This CDR3 comprises 17 residues. CDR3 protein: CASSHLSGRGGRNEQFF. As DNA, the CDR3 is TGTGCCAGCAGCCACCTGTCGGGGCGGGGGGGCAGAAATGAGCAGTTCTTC.

V gene TRBV12-3 or TRBV12-4 combines with J gene TRBJ1-2; no definite D call. The V end lost 7 bases, the J end lost 9 bases, and 15 bases lay between the germline ends. The CDR3 consists of 12 residues. This CDR3 reads CASTSDRGSYTF. DNA of the CDR3: TGTGCCAGCACTTCAGACCGAGGGAGCTACACCTTC.

The V call is TRBV30, the J call TRBJ2-7; no clear D gene. V lost 4 bases and J 5 bases, leaving 21 bases between the germline ends. This CDR3 contains 15 residues. CDR1 and CDR2 (germline): GTSNPN, SVGIG (reference sequence). CDR3 DNA sequence: TGTGCCTGGATGGAGTCCTACCAAGGAGTTAACGAGCAGTACTTC. Translated, it gives CAWMESYQGVNEQYF.

This chain connects TRBV5-1 to TRBJ1-1, with D possibly matching TRBD1 (5 bases). The CDR3 loop spans 14 amino acids. V shed 0 bases and J shed 5 bases, with 11 bases lying between them. The V gene's germline CDR1 is SGHRS and CDR2 YFSETQ. CDR3 region: CASSLEVQGTEAFF. The DNA of the CDR3 is TGCGCCAGCAGCTTGGAAGTCCAGGGTACTGAAGCTTTCTTT.

The rearrangement uses TRBV11-2 and TRBJ2-2, with 9 bases matching TRBD1. CDR1 and CDR2 (germline): SGHAT, FQNNGV. V shed 4 bases and J 3 bases; nucleotides not matched to a gene: 9. CDR3 size: 17 residues. CDR3 region: CASSSTRQGGDTGELFF. For the CDR3, the DNA is TGTGCCAGCAGCTCGACCAGACAGGGGGGCGACACCGGGGAGCTGTTTTTT.

The chain couples TRBV9 to TRBJ1-3; D is unresolved. The CDR3 sequence is 14 residues long. CDR1 SGDLS and CDR2 YYNGEE come from the germline V gene. V was clipped by 0 bases and J by 0 bases, with 4 bases between them. The CDR3 sequence: CASSVDISGNTIYF. DNA for the CDR3: TGTGCCAGCAGCGTAGACATCTCTGGAAACACCATATATTTT.

The chain couples TRBV6-6 to TRBJ1-2; TRBD1 matches 8 bases. J lost 4 bases, V lost 6 bases, and 4 bases had no gene match. Looked up from germline, CDR1 is MNHNY and CDR2 is SVGAGI (reference sequence). The CDR3 sequence is 13 residues long. In DNA form, the CDR3 reads TGTGCCAGCAGCCCCGACAGGGGCTATGGCTACACCTTC. Translation gives CASSPDRGYGYTF.

The gene calls are TRBV18 and TRBJ1-1, with D possibly matching TRBD1 (6 bases). Germline V gene data show CDR1 as KGHSH and CDR2 as LQKENI. The CDR3 length is 14 residues. V lost 2 bases and J 2 bases, leaving 9 bases between the germline ends. The CDR3 loop reads CASSPGGPNTEAFF. Here the CDR3 DNA reads TGTGCCAGCTCACCAGGGGGCCCTAACACTGAAGCTTTCTTT.